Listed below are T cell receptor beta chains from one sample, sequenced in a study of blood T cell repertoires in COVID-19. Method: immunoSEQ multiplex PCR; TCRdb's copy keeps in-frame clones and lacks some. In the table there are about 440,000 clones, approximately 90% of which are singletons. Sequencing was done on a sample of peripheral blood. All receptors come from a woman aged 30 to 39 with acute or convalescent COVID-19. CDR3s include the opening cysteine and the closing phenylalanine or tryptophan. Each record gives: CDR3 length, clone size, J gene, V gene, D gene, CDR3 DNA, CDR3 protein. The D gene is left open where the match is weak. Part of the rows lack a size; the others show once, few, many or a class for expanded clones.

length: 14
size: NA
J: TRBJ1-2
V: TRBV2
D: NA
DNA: TGTGCCAGCAGTGAACAGGAGGTCCGGTATGGCTACACCTTC
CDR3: CASSEQEVRYGYTF

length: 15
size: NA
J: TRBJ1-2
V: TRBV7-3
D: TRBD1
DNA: TGTGCCAGCAGCCCGGGACAGGGAGACGGGGATGGCTACACCTTC
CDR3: CASSPGQGDGDGYTF

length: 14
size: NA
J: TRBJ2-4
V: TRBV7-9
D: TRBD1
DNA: TGTGCCAGCAGCCCCGACAGGGGGAAAAACATTCAGTACTTC
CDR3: CASSPDRGKNIQYF

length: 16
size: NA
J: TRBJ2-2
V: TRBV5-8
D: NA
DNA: TGTGCCAGCAGCTTTTTCGACAGGCGCTCATCCGGGGAGCTGTTTTTT
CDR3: CASSFFDRRSSGELFF

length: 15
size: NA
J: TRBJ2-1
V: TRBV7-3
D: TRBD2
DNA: TGTGCCAGCAGCTTAACCGGGGCTAGCGGGGGGGCCCAGTTCTTC
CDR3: CASSLTGASGGAQFF

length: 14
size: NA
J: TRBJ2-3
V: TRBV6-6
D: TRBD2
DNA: TGTGCCAGCGACGGGCGGGGGAACACAGATACGCAGTATTTT
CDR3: CASDGRGNTDTQYF

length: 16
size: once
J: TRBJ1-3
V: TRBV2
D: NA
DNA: TGTGCCAGCATCAGTGACAGGCTCCGCTCTGGAAACACCATATATTTT
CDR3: CASISDRLRSGNTIYF

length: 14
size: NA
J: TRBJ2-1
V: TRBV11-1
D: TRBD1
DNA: TGTGCCAGCAGCTTAGTGGGACAGGGGCATGAGCAGTTCTTC
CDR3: CASSLVGQGHEQFF

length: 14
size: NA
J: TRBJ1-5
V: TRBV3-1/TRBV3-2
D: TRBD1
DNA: TGTGCCAGCAGCCCGGGACAGGGGACTCTGCCCCAGCATTTT
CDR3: CASSPGQGTLPQHF

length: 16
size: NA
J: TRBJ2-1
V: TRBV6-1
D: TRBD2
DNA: TGTGCCAGCAGTGATCGGGGGGTGGGCTCCTACAATGAGCAGTTCTTC
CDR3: CASSDRGVGSYNEQFF

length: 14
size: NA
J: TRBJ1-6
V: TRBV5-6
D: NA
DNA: TGTGCCAGCAGCTGGAGCTCCTATAATTCACCCCTCCACTTT
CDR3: CASSWSSYNSPLHF

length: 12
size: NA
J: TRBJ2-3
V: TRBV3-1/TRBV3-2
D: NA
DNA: TGTGCCAGCAGCCCTAACACAGATACGCAGTATTTT
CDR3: CASSPNTDTQYF

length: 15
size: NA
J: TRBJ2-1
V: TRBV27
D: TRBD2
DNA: TGTGCCAGCAGTTTTCTTGGCGGGGGGAACAATGAGCAGTTCTTC
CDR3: CASSFLGGGNNEQFF

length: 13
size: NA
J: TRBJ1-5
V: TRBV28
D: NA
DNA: TGTGCCAGCAGAGGACGGGGAAATCAGCCCCAGCATTTT
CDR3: CASRGRGNQPQHF

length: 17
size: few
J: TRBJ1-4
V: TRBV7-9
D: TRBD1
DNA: TGTGCCAGCAGCCCCACGCTGGGCGGACAGGGTCGCGAAAAACTGTTTTTT
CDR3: CASSPTLGGQGREKLFF

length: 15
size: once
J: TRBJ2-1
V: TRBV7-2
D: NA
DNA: TGTGCCAGCAGCTTAGGGTCTGGACAGTACAATGAGCAGTTCTTC
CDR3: CASSLGSGQYNEQFF

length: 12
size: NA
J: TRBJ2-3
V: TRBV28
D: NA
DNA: TGTGCCAGCAGTACCCGACAGGTTACGCAGTATTTT
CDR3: CASSTRQVTQYF

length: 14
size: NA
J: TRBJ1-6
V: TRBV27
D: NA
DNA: TGTGCCAGCAGCCCCTTGACAATTAATTCACCCCTCCACTTT
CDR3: CASSPLTINSPLHF

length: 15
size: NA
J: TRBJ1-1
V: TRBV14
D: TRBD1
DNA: TGTGCCAGCAGCCAAGATTTGGACAGGGACACTGAAGCTTTCTTT
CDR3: CASSQDLDRDTEAFF

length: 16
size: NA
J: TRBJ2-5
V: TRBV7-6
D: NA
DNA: TGTGCCAGCAGCTTAGTTGCAGGGGAAGGGCGAGAGACCCAGTACTTC
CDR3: CASSLVAGEGRETQYF

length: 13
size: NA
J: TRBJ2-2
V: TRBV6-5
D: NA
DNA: TGTGCCAGCAGCCAAACAGTCACCGGGGAGCTGTTTTTT
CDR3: CASSQTVTGELFF

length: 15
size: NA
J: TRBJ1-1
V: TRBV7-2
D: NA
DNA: TGTGCCAGCACATTAGATTGGGGGGTCAACACTGAAGCTTTCTTT
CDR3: CASTLDWGVNTEAFF

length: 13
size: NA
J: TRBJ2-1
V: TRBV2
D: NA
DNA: TGTGCCAGCAGTAGGACAGCCAACAATGAGCAGTTCTTC
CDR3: CASSRTANNEQFF

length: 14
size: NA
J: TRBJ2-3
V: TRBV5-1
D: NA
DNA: TGCGCCAGCAGCTCCACCAGTTACACAGATACGCAGTATTTT
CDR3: CASSSTSYTDTQYF

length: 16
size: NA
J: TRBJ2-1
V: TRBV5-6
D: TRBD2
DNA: TGTGCCAGCAGCCCAGAACTAGCGGGGGCGAACAATGAGCAGTTCTTC
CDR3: CASSPELAGANNEQFF

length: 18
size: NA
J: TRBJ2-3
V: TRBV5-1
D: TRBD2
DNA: TGCGCCAGCAGCCCTCTACCCCCCGGGACTAGCGGGACAGATACGCAGTATTTT
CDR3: CASSPLPPGTSGTDTQYF

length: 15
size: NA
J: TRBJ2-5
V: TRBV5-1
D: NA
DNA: TGCGCCAGCAGCTTGGATGCTGGGAGGCAAGAGACCCAGTACTTC
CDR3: CASSLDAGRQETQYF

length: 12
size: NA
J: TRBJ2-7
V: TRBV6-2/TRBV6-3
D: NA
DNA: TGTGCCAGCAGTTACTCGCGGGGCGAGCAGTACTTC
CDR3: CASSYSRGEQYF

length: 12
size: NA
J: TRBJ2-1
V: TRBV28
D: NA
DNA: TGTGCCAGCAGTCTGGCTTACAATGAGCAGTTCTTC
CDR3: CASSLAYNEQFF

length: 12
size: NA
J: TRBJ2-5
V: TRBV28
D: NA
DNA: TGTGCCAGCAGTTTAAAGAGGGAGACCCAGTACTTC
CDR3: CASSLKRETQYF

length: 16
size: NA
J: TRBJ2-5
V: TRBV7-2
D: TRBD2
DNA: TGTGCCAGCAGCTTAGTGCCAGCGGGGGGCCAAGAGACCCAGTACTTC
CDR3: CASSLVPAGGQETQYF

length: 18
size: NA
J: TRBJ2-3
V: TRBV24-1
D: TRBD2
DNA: TGTGCCACCAGTGATCCCACGCCTAGCGGGGGGGCTAGAGATACGCAGTATTTT
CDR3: CATSDPTPSGGARDTQYF

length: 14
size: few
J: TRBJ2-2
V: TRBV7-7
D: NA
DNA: TGTGCCAGCAGCTTAGGACAGAACACCGGGGAGCTGTTTTTT
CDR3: CASSLGQNTGELFF

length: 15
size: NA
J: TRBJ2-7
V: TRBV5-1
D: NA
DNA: TGCGCCAGCAGCTTAGTAGACAGGGTGGGGGGCGAGCAGTACTTC
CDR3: CASSLVDRVGGEQYF

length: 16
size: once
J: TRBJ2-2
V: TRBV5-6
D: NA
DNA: TGTGCCAGCAGCTTGGTTGCGCGAATCACCACCGGGGAGCTGTTTTTT
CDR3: CASSLVARITTGELFF

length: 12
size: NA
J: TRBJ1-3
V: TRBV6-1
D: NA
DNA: TGTGCCAGCAGTGAGGGGAGGAACACCATATATTTT
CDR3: CASSEGRNTIYF

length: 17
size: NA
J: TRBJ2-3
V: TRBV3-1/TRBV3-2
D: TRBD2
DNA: TGTGCCAGCAGCTCTAGAGCGGGACTAGCGTTTCCAGATACGCAGTATTTT
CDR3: CASSSRAGLAFPDTQYF

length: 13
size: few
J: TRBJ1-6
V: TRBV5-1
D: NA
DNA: TGCGCCAGCCGATCAGGGGATAATTCACCCCTCCACTTT
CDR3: CASRSGDNSPLHF

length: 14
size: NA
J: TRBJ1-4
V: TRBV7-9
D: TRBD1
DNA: TGTGCCAGCAGCCTCGGGACAGGAGGTGAAAAACTGTTTTTT
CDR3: CASSLGTGGEKLFF

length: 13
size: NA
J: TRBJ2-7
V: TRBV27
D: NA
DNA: TGTGCCAGCAGTTTACGGGAATCAGACGAGCAGTACTTC
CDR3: CASSLRESDEQYF

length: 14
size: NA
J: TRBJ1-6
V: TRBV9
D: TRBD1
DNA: TGTGCCAGCAGCGGGGGACAGGGGCGACGACCCCTCCACTTT
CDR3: CASSGGQGRRPLHF

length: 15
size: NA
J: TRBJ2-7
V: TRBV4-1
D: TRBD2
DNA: TGCGCCAGCAGTTCCATCGGACTAGCGGCGGTAGGGCAGTACTTC
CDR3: CASSSIGLAAVGQYF

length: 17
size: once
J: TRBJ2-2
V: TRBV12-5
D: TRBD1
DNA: TGTGCTAGTGGTTTCACCAGACAGGGGGCAAACACCGGGGAGCTGTTTTTT
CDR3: CASGFTRQGANTGELFF

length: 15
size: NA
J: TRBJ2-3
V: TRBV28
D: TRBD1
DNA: TGTGCCAGCAGTTTGGGACAGGGCCAGGCAGATACGCAGTATTTT
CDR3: CASSLGQGQADTQYF

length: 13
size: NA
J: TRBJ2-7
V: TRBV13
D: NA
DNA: TGTGCCAGCAGCTCCGGGAGACACTACGAGCAGTACTTC
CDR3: CASSSGRHYEQYF

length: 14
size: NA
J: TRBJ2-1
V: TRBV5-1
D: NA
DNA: TGCGCCAGCAGCTTGGTTGACAGGCCGAATGAGCAGTTCTTC
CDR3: CASSLVDRPNEQFF

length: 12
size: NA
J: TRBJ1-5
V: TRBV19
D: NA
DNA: TGTGCCAGTAGTTTATACAATCAGCCCCAGCATTTT
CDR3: CASSLYNQPQHF

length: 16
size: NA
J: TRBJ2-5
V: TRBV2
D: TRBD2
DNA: TGTGCCAGCAGCGGATATGGGACTAGCGGGGAAGAGACCCAGTACTTC
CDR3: CASSGYGTSGEETQYF